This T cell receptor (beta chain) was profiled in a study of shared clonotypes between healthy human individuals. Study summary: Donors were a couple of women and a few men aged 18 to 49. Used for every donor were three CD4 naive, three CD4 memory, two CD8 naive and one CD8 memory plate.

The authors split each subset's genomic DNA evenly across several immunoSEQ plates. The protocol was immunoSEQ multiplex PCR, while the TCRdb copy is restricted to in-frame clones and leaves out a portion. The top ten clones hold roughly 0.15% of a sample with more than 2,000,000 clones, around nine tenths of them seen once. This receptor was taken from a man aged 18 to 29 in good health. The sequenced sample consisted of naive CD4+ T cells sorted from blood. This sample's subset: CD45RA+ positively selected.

The CDR3 DNA follows: TGCGCCAGCAGCCCCAGGTGGCTTACGAACACCGGGGAGCTGTTTTTT. Translation gives CASSPRWLTNTGELFF. V usage is TRBV4-1 and J usage is TRBJ2-2; D gene unclear. Germline CDR1 reads MGHRA; CDR2 reads YSYEKL. The CDR3 length is 16 residues. The ends were cut back, 4 bases at V and 0 bases at J, with 12 bases in the middle.